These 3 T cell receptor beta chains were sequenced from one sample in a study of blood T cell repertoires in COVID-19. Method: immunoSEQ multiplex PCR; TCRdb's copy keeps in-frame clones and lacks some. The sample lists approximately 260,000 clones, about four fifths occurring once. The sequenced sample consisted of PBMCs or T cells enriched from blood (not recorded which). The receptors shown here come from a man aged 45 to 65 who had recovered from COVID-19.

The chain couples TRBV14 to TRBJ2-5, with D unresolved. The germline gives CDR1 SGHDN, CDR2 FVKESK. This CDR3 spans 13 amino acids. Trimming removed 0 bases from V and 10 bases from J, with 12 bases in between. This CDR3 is CASSQDLARSQYF. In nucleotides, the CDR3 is TGTGCCAGCAGCCAAGACCTGGCTAGAAGCCAGTACTTC.

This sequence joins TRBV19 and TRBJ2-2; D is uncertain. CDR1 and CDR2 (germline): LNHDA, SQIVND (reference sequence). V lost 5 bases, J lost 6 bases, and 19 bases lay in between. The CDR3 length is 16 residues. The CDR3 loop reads CASSAHRVHDAGELFF. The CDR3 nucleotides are TGTGCCAGTAGTGCCCACCGGGTCCATGATGCCGGGGAGCTGTTTTTT.

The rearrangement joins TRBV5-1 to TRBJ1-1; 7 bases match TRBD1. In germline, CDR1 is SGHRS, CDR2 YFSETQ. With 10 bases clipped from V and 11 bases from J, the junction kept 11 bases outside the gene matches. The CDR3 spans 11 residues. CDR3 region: CASTGVSGAFF. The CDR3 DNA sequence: TGCGCCTCAACAGGGGTCTCCGGGGCTTTCTTT.